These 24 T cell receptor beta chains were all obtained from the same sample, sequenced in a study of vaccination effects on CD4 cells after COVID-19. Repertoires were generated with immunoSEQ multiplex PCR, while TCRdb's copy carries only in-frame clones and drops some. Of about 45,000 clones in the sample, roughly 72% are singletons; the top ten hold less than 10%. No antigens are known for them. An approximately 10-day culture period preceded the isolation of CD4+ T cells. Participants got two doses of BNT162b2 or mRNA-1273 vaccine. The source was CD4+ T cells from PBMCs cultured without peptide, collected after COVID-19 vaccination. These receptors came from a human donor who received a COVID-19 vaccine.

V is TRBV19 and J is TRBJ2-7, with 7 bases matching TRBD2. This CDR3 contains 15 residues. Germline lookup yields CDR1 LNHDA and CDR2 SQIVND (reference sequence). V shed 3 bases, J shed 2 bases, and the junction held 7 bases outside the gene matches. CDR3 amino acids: CASSIGRGAPYEQYF. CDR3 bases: TGTGCCAGTAGTATTGGGAGGGGTGCCCCCTACGAGCAGTACTTC.

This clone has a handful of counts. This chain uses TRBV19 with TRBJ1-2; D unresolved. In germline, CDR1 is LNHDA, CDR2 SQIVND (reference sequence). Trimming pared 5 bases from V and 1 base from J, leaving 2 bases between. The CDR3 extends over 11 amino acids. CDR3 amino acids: CASSVNYGYTF. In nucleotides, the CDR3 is TGTGCCAGTAGTGTTAACTATGGCTACACCTTC.

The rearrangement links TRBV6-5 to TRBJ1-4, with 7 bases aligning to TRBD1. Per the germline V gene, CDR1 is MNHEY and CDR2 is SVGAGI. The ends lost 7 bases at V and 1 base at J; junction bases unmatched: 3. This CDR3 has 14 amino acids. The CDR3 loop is CASTTGVTNEKLFF. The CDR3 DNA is TGTGCCAGCACCACAGGGGTAACTAATGAAAAACTGTTTTTT.

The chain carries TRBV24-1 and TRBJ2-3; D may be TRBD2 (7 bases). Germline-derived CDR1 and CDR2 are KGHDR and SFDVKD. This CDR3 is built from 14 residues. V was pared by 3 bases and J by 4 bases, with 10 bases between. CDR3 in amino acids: CATSDGGGADTQYF. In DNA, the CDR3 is TGTGCCACCAGTGATGGAGGGGGGGCAGATACGCAGTATTTT.

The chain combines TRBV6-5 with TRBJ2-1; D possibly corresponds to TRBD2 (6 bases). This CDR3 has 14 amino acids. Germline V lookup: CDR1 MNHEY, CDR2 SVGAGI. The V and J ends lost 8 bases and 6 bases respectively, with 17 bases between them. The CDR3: CASRGTTTINEQFF. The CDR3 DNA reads TGTGCCAGCCGCGGGACCACAACAATCAATGAGCAGTTCTTC.

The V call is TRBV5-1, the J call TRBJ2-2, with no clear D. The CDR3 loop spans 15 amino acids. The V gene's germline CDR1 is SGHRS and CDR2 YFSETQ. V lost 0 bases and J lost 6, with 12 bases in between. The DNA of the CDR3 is TGCGCCAGCAGCTTGGAAGTACTTAGCTCCGGGGAGCTGTTTTTT. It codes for CASSLEVLSSGELFF. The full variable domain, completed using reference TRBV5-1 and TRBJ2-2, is KAGVTQTPRYLIKTRGQQVTLSCSPISGHRSVSWYQQTPGQGLQFLFEYFSETQRNKGNFPGRFSGRQFSNSRSEMNVSTLELGDSALYLCASSLEVLSSGELFFGEGSRLTVL.

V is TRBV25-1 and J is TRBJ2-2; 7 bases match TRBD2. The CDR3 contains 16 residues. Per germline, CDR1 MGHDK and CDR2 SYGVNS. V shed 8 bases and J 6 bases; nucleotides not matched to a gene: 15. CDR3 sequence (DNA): TGTGCCAGCCGTAAATTCAGCGGGAATAGCGCCGGGGAGCTGTTTTTT. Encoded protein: CASRKFSGNSAGELFF.

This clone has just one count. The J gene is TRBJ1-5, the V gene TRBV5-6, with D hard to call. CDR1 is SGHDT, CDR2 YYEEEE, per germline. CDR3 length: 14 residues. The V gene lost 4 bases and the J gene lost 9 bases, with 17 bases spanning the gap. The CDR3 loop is CASSTDGLSGPQHF. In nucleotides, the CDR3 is TGTGCCAGCAGCACTGACGGGCTGTCCGGGCCCCAGCATTTT.

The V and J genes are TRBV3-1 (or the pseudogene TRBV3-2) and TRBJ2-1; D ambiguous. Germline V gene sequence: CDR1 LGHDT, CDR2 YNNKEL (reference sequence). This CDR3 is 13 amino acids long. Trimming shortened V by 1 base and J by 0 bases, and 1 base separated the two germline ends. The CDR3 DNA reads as TGTGCCAGCAGCCAAGGCTCCTACAATGAGCAGTTCTTC. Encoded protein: CASSQGSYNEQFF.

The CDR3 loop is CASGPGNTLQETQYF. CDR3 nucleotide sequence: TGCGCCAGCGGGCCGGGGAACACCTTACAAGAGACCCAGTACTTC. The V and J genes are TRBV5-1 and TRBJ2-5, with D perhaps TRBD2 (5 bases). Germline CDR1 SGHRS, CDR2 YFSETQ. V was trimmed by 7 bases and J by 2 bases, leaving 18 bases between them. The CDR3 spans 15 residues.

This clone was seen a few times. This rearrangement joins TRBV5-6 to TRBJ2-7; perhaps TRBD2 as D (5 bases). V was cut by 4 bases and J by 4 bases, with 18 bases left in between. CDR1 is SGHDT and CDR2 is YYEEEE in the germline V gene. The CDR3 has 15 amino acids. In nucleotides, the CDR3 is TGTGCCAGCAGCGCCACTATGGCGGGTAGGTACGAGCAGTACTTC. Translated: CASSATMAGRYEQYF.

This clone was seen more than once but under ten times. The CDR3 region is CSVEAEEDTEAFF. The DNA of the CDR3 is TGCAGCGTTGAAGCGGAGGAAGACACTGAAGCTTTCTTT. The V and J genes are TRBV29-1 and TRBJ1-1, with unresolved D. Germline CDR1 reads SQVTM; CDR2 reads ANQGSEA. V was pared by 1 base and J by 3 bases, with 9 bases between. The CDR3 is 13 amino acids.

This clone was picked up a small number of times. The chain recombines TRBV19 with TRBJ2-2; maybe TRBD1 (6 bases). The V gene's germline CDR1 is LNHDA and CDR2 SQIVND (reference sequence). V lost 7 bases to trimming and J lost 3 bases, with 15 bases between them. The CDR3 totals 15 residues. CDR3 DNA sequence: TGTGCCAGTACCTCGAGGGGGAGCGACACCGGGGAGCTGTTTTTT. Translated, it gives CASTSRGSDTGELFF.

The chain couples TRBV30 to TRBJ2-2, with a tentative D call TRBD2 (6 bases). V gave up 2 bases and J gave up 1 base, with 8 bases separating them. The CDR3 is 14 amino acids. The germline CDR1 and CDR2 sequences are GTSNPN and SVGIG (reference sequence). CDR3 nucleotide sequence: TGTGCCTGGAGTACGGGGGTGAACACCGGGGAGCTGTTTTTT. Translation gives CAWSTGVNTGELFF. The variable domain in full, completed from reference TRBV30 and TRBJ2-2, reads SQTIHQWPATLVQPVGSPLSLECTVEGTSNPNLYWYRQAAGRGLQLLFYSVGIGQISSEVPQNLSASRPQDRQFILSSKKLLLSDSGFYLCAWSTGVNTGELFFGEGSRLTVL.

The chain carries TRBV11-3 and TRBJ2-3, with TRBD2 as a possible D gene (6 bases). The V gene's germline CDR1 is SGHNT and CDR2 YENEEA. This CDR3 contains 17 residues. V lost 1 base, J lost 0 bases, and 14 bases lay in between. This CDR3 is CASSLGRRDSSTDTQYF. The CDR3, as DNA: TGTGCCAGCAGCTTAGGACGGCGGGATTCTAGCACAGATACGCAGTATTTT.

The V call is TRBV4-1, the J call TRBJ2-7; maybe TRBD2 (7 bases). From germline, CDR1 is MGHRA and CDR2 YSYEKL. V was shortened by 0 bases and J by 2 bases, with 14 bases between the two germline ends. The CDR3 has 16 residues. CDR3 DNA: TGCGCCAGCAGCCAAGAAGAGGGAGGGGGGGCCTACGAGCAGTACTTC. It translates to CASSQEEGGGAYEQYF.

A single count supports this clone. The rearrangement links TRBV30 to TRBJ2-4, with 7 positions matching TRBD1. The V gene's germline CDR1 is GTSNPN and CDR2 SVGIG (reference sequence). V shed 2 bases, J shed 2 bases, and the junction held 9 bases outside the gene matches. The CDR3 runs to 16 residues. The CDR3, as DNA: TGTGCCTGGAGTCCCGACAGGGTTGGAACCAAAAACATTCAGTACTTC. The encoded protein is CAWSPDRVGTKNIQYF.

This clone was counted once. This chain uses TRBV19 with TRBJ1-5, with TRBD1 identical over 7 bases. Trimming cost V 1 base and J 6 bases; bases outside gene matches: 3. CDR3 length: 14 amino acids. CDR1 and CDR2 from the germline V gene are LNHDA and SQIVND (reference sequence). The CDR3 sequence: CASSIGQGIQPQHF. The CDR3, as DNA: TGTGCCAGTAGTATAGGACAGGGTATTCAGCCCCAGCATTTT. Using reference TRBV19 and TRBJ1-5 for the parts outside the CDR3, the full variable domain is DGGITQSPKYLFRKEGQNVTLSCEQNLNHDAMYWYRQDPGQGLRLIYYSQIVNDFQKGDIAEGYSVSREKKESFPLTVTSAQKNPTAFYLCASSIGQGIQPQHFGDGTRLSIL.

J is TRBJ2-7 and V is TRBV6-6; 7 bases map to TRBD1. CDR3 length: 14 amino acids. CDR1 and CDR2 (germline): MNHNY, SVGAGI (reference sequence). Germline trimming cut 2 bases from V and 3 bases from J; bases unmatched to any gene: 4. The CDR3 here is CASSYQQGFYEQYF. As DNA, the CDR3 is TGTGCCAGCAGTTACCAACAGGGGTTCTACGAGCAGTACTTC.

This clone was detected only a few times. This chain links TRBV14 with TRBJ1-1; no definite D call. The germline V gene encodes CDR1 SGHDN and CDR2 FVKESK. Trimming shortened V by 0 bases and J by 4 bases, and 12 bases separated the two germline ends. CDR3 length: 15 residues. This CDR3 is CASSQELLAGTEAFF. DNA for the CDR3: TGTGCCAGCAGCCAAGAACTTTTAGCGGGCACTGAAGCTTTCTTT.

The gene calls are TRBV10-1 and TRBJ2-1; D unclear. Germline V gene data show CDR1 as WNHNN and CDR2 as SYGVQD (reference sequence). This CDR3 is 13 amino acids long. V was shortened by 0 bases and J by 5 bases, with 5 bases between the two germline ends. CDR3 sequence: CASSESTNNEQFF. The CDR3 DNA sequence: TGCGCCAGCAGTGAGTCGACAAACAATGAGCAGTTCTTC.

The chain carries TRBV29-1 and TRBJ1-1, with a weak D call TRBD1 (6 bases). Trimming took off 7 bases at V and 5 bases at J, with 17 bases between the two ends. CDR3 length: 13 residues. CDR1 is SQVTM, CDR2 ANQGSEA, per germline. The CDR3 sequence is CSANEGVYTEAFF. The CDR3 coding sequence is TGCAGCGCAAATGAGGGGGTTTATACTGAAGCTTTCTTT.

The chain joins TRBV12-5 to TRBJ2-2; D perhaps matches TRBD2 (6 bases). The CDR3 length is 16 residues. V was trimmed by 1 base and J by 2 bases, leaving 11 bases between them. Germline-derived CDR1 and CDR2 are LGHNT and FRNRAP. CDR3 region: CASGLGVAVNTGELFF. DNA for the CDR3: TGTGCTAGTGGTTTGGGAGTAGCGGTTAACACCGGGGAGCTGTTTTTT.

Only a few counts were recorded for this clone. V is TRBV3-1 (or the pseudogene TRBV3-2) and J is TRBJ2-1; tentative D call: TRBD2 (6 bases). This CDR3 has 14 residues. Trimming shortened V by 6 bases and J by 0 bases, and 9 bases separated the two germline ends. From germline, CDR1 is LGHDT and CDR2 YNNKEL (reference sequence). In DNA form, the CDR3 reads TGTGCCAGCAGTCCGACTAGCTCCTACAATGAGCAGTTCTTC. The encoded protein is CASSPTSSYNEQFF.